This passage covers 15 T cell receptor beta chains from one sample sequenced in a study of T cell repertoires in cytomegalovirus infection. TCRdb reprocessed the reads with MiXCR, giving one entry per CDR3 protein. The data hold 170,000 or so distinct CDR3 sequences, with around 14% observed a single time. Material for sequencing was PBMCs. The receptors originated from a human donor in good health (CMV status not recorded). Some clones in this sample may be carry-over from other donors' samples.

The sample holds many counts of this clonotype. V and J are TRBV7-2 and TRBJ1-4; no reliable D call. Germline-derived CDR1 and CDR2 are SGHTA and FQGNSA. The V gene lost 3 bases and the J gene lost 5 bases, with 10 bases spanning the gap. The CDR3 spans 14 residues. For the CDR3, the DNA is TGTGCCAGCAGCTTGAGGGTCCTAAATGAAAAACTGTTTTTT. It yields the protein CASSLRVLNEKLFF. The entire variable domain, with the rest obtained from reference TRBV7-2 and TRBJ1-4, is as follows: GAGVSQSPSNKVTEKGKDVELRCDPISGHTALYWYRQSLGQGLEFLIYFQGNSAPDKSGLPSDRFSAERTGGSVSTLTIQRTQQEDSAVYLCASSLRVLNEKLFFGSGTQLSVL.

The table lists this clonotype with many counts. This chain uses TRBV5-6 with TRBJ2-2, with D tentatively TRBD2 (5 bases). In germline, CDR1 is SGHDT, CDR2 YYEEEE. This CDR3 is 16 amino acids long. The V end was cut by 1 base, the J end by 4 bases, with 14 bases between. The CDR3 nucleotides are TGTGCCAGCAGCTTGAGGCGGGCGGAATTCACCGGGGAGCTGTTTTTT. It specifies CASSLRRAEFTGELFF.

This chain connects TRBV30 to TRBJ1-4; D is uncertain. V lost 3 bases and J 3 bases, leaving 14 bases between the germline ends. CDR1 GTSNPN and CDR2 SVGIG come from the germline V gene (reference sequence). The CDR3 is 15 amino acids. The CDR3 is CAWSPSVASNEKLFF. For the CDR3, the DNA is TGTGCCTGGAGCCCCTCGGTAGCCTCTAATGAAAAACTGTTTTTT.

In regard to this clonotype: This could be a read error, since a much larger clone is one nucleotide away. Since the CDR3 does not end with the conserved phenylalanine or tryptophan, this likely comes from a read error. The DNA is left out, because the CDR3 cannot be placed on it with certainty; the CDR3 is given as TCRdb lists it. V gene TRBV12-2 combines with J gene TRBJ1-6; the D segment call TRBD1 is taken from the table without a DNA check. TRBV12-2 is a pseudogene locus. The CDR3 is 17 amino acids in total, end residues counted. CDR3 sequence reads: CASRLKTGPADNSPLHL.

This sequence joins TRBV18 and TRBJ1-1; TRBD1 aligns across 7 bases. The CDR3 contains 14 residues. Per germline, CDR1 KGHSH and CDR2 LQKENI. Losses at the gene ends were 2 bases for V and 5 bases for J; bases not matched to a gene: 5. CDR3 bases: TGTGCCAGCTCACCATTACAGGGGCGGACTGAAGCTTTCTTT. It codes for CASSPLQGRTEAFF.

This clonotype has a count of ten or more. The genes are TRBV7-8 and TRBJ2-1; the match to TRBD2 covers 9 bases. This CDR3 is built from 13 residues. J lost 15 bases, V lost 5 bases, and 11 bases had no gene match. Germline loops: CDR1 SGHVS, CDR2 FQNEAQ. The CDR3 nucleotides read TGTGCCAGCAGCCCAGACGGACTAGCGAGGGGGTTCTTC. This encodes CASSPDGLARGFF.

This clonotype appeared many times. The chain uses TRBV7-9 and TRBJ2-5; TRBD1 is a possible D gene (6 bases). The ends were cut back, 1 base at V and 3 bases at J, with 9 bases in the middle. The germline CDR1 and CDR2 sequences are SEHNR and FQNEAQ (reference sequence). This CDR3 has 14 amino acids. The CDR3 DNA sequence: TGTGCCAGCAGCTTAGGGGGGCAGAAAGAGACCCAGTACTTC. Amino acids: CASSLGGQKETQYF.

This clonotype was recorded only once. The gene calls are TRBV19 and TRBJ1-1; 9 nucleotides agree with TRBD1. Germline V lookup: CDR1 LNHDA, CDR2 SQIVND (reference sequence). V was pared by 4 bases and J by 8 bases, with 8 bases of the junction left unmatched. The CDR3 has 14 residues. CDR3 sequence reads: CASSTLPGQGEAFF. CDR3 DNA sequence: TGTGCCAGTAGTACACTCCCCGGACAGGGGGAAGCTTTCTTT. The whole variable domain, remainder taken from reference TRBV19 and TRBJ1-1, is DGGITQSPKYLFRKEGQNVTLSCEQNLNHDAMYWYRQDPGQGLRLIYYSQIVNDFQKGDIAEGYSVSREKKESFPLTVTSAQKNPTAFYLCASSTLPGQGEAFFGQGTRLTVV.

This clonotype was seen repeatedly, ten times or more. The chain has TRBV20-1 and TRBJ1-6, with 10 positions matching TRBD1. CDR1 is DFQATT and CDR2 is SNEGSKA in the germline V gene (reference sequence). The trim removed 6 bases at V and 5 bases at J, leaving 13 bases unmatched. The CDR3 covers 17 residues. The CDR3 DNA is TGCAGTGCCGATTCCCCCCAGGGACAGGGGAATAATTCACCCCTCCACTTT. Residues: CSADSPQGQGNNSPLHF.

The sample holds many counts of this clonotype. V is TRBV7-8 and J is TRBJ2-2, with D perhaps TRBD1 (5 bases). The CDR3 length is 15 residues. Germline loops: CDR1 SGHVS, CDR2 FQNEAQ. Between the trimmed V and J ends, which lost 1 base and 6 bases, there was a span of 12 bases. The CDR3 nucleotides are TGTGCCAGCAGCTTAGGCCAGGGATACGCCGGGGAGCTGTTTTTT. Encoded protein: CASSLGQGYAGELFF.

Comments on this clonotype: A much larger clonotype is one base distant, so this may be a read error. The CDR3 protein is CASSSPTSGTYNGQFF. The CDR3 DNA reads TGTGCCAGCAGCTCTCCGACTAGCGGAACCTACAATGGGCAGTTCTTC. V gene TRBV7-9 combines with J gene TRBJ2-1; 9 bases are a match to TRBD2. Germline V lookup: CDR1 SEHNR, CDR2 FQNEAQ (reference sequence). This CDR3 has 16 amino acids.

This clonotype was seen ten or more times. The chain carries TRBV7-8 and TRBJ2-7; no reliable D call. Germline V gives CDR1 SGHVS, CDR2 FQNEAQ. The V end lost 1 base, the J end lost 6 bases, and 7 bases lay between the germline ends. The CDR3 contains 12 residues. The CDR3 DNA follows: TGTGCCAGCAGCTTAGGACGGTCCGAGCAGTACTTC. This sequence encodes CASSLGRSEQYF. The complete variable domain, with remaining parts taken from reference TRBV7-8 and TRBJ2-7, reads GAGVSQSPRYKVAKRGQDVALRCDPISGHVSLFWYQQALGQGPEFLTYFQNEAQLDKSGLPSDRFFAERPEGSVSTLKIQRTQQEDSAVYLCASSLGRSEQYFGPGTRLTVT.

The J gene is TRBJ2-1, the V gene TRBV19, with D perhaps being TRBD1 or TRBD2 (5 bases each). The CDR3 runs 14 residues. Germline values: CDR1 LNHDA, CDR2 SQIVND (reference sequence). Trimming took off 6 bases at V and 8 bases at J, with 17 bases between the two ends. The CDR3 coding sequence is TGTGCCAGTAGATGGGCAGGGCCGGAGGATGAGCAGTTCTTC. It codes for CASRWAGPEDEQFF. The variable domain in full, completed from reference TRBV19 and TRBJ2-1, reads DGGITQSPKYLFRKEGQNVTLSCEQNLNHDAMYWYRQDPGQGLRLIYYSQIVNDFQKGDIAEGYSVSREKKESFPLTVTSAQKNPTAFYLCASRWAGPEDEQFFGPGTRLTVL.

This clonotype showed up just a few times. Here the CDR3 reads CAISEDRVGWADTQYF. CDR3 sequence (DNA): TGTGCCATCAGTGAGGACAGGGTTGGATGGGCGGATACGCAGTATTTT. The V gene is TRBV10-3, the J gene TRBJ2-3; 7 nucleotides align to TRBD1. Germline CDR1 is ENHRY and CDR2 is SYGVKD. The V gene end was trimmed by 2 bases and the J gene end by 6 bases; junction bases not matched to a gene: 11. The CDR3 runs 16 residues.

This clonotype showed up many times. The DNA for the CDR3 is TGCGCCAGCAGCGATCAGAACTCTGGGGCCAACGTCCTGACTTTC. Protein sequence: CASSDQNSGANVLTF. This chain connects TRBV5-1 to TRBJ2-6; D uncertain. CDR1 is SGHRS and CDR2 is YFSETQ in the germline V gene. V was shortened by 4 bases and J by 0 bases, with 8 bases between the two germline ends. The CDR3 length is 15 residues.